This T cell receptor beta chain is from a study of T cell responses to AZD1222 COVID-19 vaccine. Sequencing used immunoSEQ multiplex PCR; TCRdb keeps in-frame clones, though not all of them. The repertoire has about 150,000 clones, around 92% of them found once; the top ten carry under 2%. The V end was cut by 5 bases, the J end by 4 bases, with 17 bases between. The CDR3 contains 15 residues. Germline V gene sequence: CDR1 SEHNR, CDR2 FQNEAQ (reference sequence). Concerning this clone: The antigen is unknown.

Points from the study as a whole: Every sample of the repertoires postdated the peak T cell response.

The clonotype originates from an adult in good health. This rearrangement joins TRBV7-9 to TRBJ2-5; D perhaps matches TRBD2 (7 bases). The specimen comprised peripheral blood, sampled on day 0 of AZD1222 vaccination. The CDR3 DNA sequence: TGTGCCAGCAGCCCCCACGAGGGGGGGCGAGAGACCCAGTACTTC. This gives the protein CASSPHEGGRETQYF.